Sequencing of this TCR beta chain was carried out in a study of cytomegalovirus exposure and HLA in healthy donors. Study outcomes and limitations: Association of a missense DCLRE1C variant with TCR beta V- and J-gene trimming was reported in a later analysis. It was reported that TCR beta sequences correctly inferred the HLA-A and HLA-B alleles for most subjects. There were three CMV-associated chains whose specificity for CMV antigens was confirmed in vitro.

On this clone itself: What it recognizes is unknown.

Donors counted as nominally healthy when sampled, yet unrecorded immune exposures were likely. The PCR contained 60 Vbeta and 13 Jbeta primers. The table came from immunoSEQ multiplex PCR; TCRdb's copy has only in-frame clones and leaves some out. The repertoire holds around 130,000 clones, with more than 80% as singletons. The TCR was taken from a woman aged 25 to 39 in good health and CMV-seropositive. Specimen: PBMCs.

CDR3 in DNA: TGTGCCAGCAGTCCTCTAGCGCCGATCAATGAGCAGTTCTTC. Amino acid sequence: CASSPLAPINEQFF. The chain carries TRBV6-5 and TRBJ2-1; perhaps TRBD2 as D (6 bases). The CDR3 runs to 14 residues. Deletions cut 5 bases from V and 6 bases from J, with 14 bases between. CDR1 MNHEY and CDR2 SVGAGI come from the germline V gene.